This T cell receptor beta chain was sequenced during a study of shared clonotypes between healthy human individuals. Study-wide background: Each donor's CD4 naive and CD4 memory cells filled three plates apiece, CD8 naive two, and CD8 memory one.

An approximately 200 ng quantity of DNA, some 30,000 T cell genomes, went into the sorted-subset replicate PCRs. TCRdb's table, derived via immunoSEQ multiplex PCR, lists solely in-frame clones and lacks some. The data contain more than 200,000 clones, 50% to 80% of them singletons. Points from the study as a whole: The represented genetic and exposure-history diversity was limited by the small number of donors.

This clone has more than one count but fewer than ten. The antigen is unknown. Sequenced input: memory CD4+ T cells sorted from blood. As to subset: CD45RA-negative fraction. The receptor was isolated from a man aged 25 to 40 in good health.

The CDR3: CASKLVGPAYEQYF. In DNA, the CDR3 is TGTGCCAGCAAGCTCGTCGGCCCTGCCTACGAGCAGTACTTC. This chain joins TRBV28 and TRBJ2-7, with D unclear. This CDR3 has 14 amino acids. Trimming removed 7 bases from V and 2 bases from J, with 15 bases in between. Germline V gene data show CDR1 as MDHEN and CDR2 as SYDVKM.